This T cell receptor beta chain was recovered during a study of beta chain features in type 1 diabetes. Turning to the study itself: No patient-donor differences in age, gender, total cells or subset yield.

Study-wide results and limits: Shortening that was moderate but significant affected the TCRB CDR3s of Type 1 diabetes patients in all four CD4+ subsets.

This clone has only a few counts. The antigen is unknown. The V gene lost 0 bases and the J gene lost 5 bases, with 11 bases spanning the gap. CDR3 length: 16 amino acids. Germline CDR1 is LGHNA and CDR2 is YSLEER. Of the isolated RNA, all was reverse transcribed, and so the sequenced material was expressed TCRB transcripts. Sequencing used immunoSEQ multiplex PCR; TCRdb keeps in-frame clones, though not all of them. This sample has around 340,000 clones, with approximately 10% found just once. The rearrangement joins TRBV4-3 to TRBJ1-6; D is perhaps TRBD1 (6 bases). The sequencing input was central memory CD4+ T cells from blood. This TCR derives from a man aged 25-45 years with type 1 diabetes. CDR3: CASSQDGRGDNSPLHF. CDR3 in DNA: TGCGCCAGCAGCCAAGATGGCAGGGGAGATAATTCACCCCTCCACTTT.